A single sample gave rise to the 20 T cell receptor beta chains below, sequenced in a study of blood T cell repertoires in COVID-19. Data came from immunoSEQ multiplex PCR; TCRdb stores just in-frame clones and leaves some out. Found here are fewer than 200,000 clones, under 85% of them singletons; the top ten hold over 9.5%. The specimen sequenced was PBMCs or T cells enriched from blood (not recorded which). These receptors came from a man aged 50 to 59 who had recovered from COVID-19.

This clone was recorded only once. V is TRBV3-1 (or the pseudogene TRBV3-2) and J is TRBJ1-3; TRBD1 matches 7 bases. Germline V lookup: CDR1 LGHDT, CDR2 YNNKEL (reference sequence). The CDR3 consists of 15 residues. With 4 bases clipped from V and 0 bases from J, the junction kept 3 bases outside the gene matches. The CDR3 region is CASSRDRDSGNTIYF. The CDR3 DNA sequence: TGTGCCAGCAGCCGCGACAGGGACTCTGGAAACACCATATATTTT.

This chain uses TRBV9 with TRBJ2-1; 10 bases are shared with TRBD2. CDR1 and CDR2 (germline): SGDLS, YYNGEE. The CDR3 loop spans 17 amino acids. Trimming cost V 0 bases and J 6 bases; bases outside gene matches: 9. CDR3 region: CASSVALGLAGANEQFF. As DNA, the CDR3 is TGTGCCAGCAGCGTAGCACTGGGGCTAGCGGGGGCCAATGAGCAGTTCTTC.

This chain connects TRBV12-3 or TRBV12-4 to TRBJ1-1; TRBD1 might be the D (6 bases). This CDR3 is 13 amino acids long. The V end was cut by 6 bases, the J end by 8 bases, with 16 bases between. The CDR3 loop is CASSTGTRREAFF. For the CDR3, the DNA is TGTGCCAGCAGCACCGGGACACGCAGAGAAGCTTTCTTT.

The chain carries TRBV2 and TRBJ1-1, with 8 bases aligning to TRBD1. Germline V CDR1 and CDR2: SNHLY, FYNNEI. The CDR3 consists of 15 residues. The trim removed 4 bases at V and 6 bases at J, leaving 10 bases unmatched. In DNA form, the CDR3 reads TGTGCCAGCAGTGGCTTCAGGGGGCCGATCGCTGAAGCTTTCTTT. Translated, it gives CASSGFRGPIAEAFF.

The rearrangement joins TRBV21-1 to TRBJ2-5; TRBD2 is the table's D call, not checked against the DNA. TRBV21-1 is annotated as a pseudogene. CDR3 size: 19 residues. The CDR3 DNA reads TGTGCCAGCAGCAACGGTCTAGCGGGGGGTCCTTCTTCATCGGAGACCCAGTACTTC. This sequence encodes CASSNGLAGGPSSSETQYF.

CDR3 residues: CASSEGGGAARFGTQYF. The DNA of the CDR3 is TGTGCCAGCAGTGAAGGGGGGGGCGCGGCGCGCTTCGGGACCCAGTACTTC. This sequence joins TRBV6-1 and TRBJ2-5; a possible D gene is TRBD2 (7 bases). Deletions cut 1 base from V and 7 bases from J, with 22 bases between. Germline lookup yields CDR1 MNHNS and CDR2 SASEGT. There are 17 residues in the CDR3.

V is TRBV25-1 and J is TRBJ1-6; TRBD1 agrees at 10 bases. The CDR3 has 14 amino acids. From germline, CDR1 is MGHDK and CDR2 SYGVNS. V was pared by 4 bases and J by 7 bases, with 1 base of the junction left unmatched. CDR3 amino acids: CASSAGQGNSPLHF. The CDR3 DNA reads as TGTGCCAGCAGTGCGGGACAGGGGAATTCACCCCTCCACTTT.

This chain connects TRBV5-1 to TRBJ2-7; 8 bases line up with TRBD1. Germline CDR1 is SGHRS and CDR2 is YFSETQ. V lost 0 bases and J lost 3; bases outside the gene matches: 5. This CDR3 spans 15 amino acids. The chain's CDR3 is CASSLGTGMDYEQYF. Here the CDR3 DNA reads TGCGCCAGCAGCTTGGGGACAGGGATGGACTACGAGCAGTACTTC.

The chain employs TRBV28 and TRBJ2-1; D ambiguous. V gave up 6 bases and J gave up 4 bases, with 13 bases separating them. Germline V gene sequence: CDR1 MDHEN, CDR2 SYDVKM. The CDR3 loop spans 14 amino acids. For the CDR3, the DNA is TGTGCCAGCAGCTCCCTCCCGCGTTACAATGAGCAGTTCTTC. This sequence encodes CASSSLPRYNEQFF.

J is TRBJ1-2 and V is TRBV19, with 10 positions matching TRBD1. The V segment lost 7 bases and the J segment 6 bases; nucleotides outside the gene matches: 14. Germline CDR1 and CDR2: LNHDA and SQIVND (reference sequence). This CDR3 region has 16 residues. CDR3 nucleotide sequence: TGTGCCAGTACCTTAAGGGACAGGGGCCGACCTGATGGCTACACCTTC. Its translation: CASTLRDRGRPDGYTF.

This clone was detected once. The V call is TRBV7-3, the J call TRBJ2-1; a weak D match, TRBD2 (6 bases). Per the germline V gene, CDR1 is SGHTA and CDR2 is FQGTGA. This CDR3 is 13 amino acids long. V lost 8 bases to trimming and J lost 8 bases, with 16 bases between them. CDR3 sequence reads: CASAGSRDHEQFF. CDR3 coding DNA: TGTGCCAGCGCGGGGTCTAGAGATCATGAGCAGTTCTTC. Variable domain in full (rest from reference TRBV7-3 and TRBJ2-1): GAGVSQTPSNKVTEKGKYVELRCDPISGHTALYWYRQSLGQGPEFLIYFQGTGAADDSGLPNDRFFAVRPEGSVSTLKIQRTERGDSAVYLCASAGSRDHEQFFGPGTRLTVL.

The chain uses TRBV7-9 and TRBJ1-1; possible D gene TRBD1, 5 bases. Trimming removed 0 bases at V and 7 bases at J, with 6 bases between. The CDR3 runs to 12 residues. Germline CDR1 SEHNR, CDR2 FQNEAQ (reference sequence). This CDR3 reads CASSLADIEAFF. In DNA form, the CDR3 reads TGTGCCAGCAGCTTAGCGGACATTGAAGCTTTCTTT.

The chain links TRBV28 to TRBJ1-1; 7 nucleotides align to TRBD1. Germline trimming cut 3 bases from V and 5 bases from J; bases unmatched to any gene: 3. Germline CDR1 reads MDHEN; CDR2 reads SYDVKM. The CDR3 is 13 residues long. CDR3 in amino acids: CASSLTGWTEAFF. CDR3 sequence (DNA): TGTGCCAGCAGTTTGACAGGGTGGACTGAAGCTTTCTTT. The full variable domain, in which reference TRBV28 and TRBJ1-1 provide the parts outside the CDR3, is DVKVTQSSRYLVKRTGEKVFLECVQDMDHENMFWYRQDPGLGLRLIYFSYDVKMKEKGDIPEGYSVSREKKERFSLILESASTNQTSMYLCASSLTGWTEAFFGQGTRLTVV.

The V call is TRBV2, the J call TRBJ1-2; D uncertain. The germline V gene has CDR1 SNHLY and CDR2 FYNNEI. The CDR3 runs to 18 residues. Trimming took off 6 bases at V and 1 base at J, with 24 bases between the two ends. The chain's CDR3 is CASRTITDTTLFNYGYTF. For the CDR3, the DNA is TGTGCCAGCAGGACTATTACCGACACTACCCTTTTTAACTATGGCTACACCTTC.

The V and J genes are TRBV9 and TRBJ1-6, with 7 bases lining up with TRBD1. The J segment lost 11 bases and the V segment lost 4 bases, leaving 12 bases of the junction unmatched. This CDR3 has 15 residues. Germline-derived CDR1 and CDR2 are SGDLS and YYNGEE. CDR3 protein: CASSRDRVQAAPLHF. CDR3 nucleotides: TGTGCCAGCAGCAGAGACAGGGTTCAAGCGGCACCCCTCCACTTT.

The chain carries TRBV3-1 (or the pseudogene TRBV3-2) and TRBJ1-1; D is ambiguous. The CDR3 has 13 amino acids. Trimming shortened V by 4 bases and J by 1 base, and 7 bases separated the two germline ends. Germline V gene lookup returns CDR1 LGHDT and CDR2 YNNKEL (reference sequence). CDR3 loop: CASSRVRNTEAFF. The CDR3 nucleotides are TGTGCCAGCAGCCGAGTAAGGAACACTGAAGCTTTCTTT.

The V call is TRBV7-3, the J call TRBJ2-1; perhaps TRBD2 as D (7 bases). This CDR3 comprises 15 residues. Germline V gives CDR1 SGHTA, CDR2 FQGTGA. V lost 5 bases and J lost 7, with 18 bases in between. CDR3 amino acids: CASSPLGGAGNEQFF. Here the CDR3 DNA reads TGTGCCAGCAGCCCCCTGGGGGGGGCGGGAAATGAGCAGTTCTTC.

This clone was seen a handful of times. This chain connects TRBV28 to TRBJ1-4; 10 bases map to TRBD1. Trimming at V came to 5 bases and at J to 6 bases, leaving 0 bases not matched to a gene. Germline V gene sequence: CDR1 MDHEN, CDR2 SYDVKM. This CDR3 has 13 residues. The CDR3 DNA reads TGTGCCAGCAGTGGACAGGGGGATGAAAAACTGTTTTTT. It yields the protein CASSGQGDEKLFF. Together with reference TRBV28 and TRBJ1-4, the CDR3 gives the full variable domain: DVKVTQSSRYLVKRTGEKVFLECVQDMDHENMFWYRQDPGLGLRLIYFSYDVKMKEKGDIPEGYSVSREKKERFSLILESASTNQTSMYLCASSGQGDEKLFFGSGTQLSVL.

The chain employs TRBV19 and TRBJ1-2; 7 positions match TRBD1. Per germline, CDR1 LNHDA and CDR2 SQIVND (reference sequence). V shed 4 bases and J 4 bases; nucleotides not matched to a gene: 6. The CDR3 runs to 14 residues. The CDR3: CASSTGQASYGYTF. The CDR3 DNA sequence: TGTGCCAGTAGTACCGGACAGGCGAGCTATGGCTACACCTTC.

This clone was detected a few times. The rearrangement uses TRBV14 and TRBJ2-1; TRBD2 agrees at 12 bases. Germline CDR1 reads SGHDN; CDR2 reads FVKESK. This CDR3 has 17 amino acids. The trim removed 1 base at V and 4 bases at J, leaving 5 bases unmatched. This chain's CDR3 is CASSQVRTSGMYNEQFF. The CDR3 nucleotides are TGTGCCAGCAGCCAAGTCCGGACTAGCGGGATGTACAATGAGCAGTTCTTC.